The sequence of this T cell receptor (beta chain) was determined in a study of tumor and adjacent non-tumor tissue in lung cancer. Three rounds of nested PCR, following a modified ARM-PCR protocol, produced the TCRbeta library. TCRdb re-called the multiplex PCR reads with MiXCR, one entry per CDR3 protein. The sample shows just over 200,000 distinct CDR3 sequences, 60% to 75% of them seen only once. On this clonotype: One junction end does not reproduce the germline sequence, and a read error may be involved.

CDR1 DFQATT and CDR2 SNEGSKA come from the germline V gene (reference sequence). The CDR3 runs to 18 residues. RNA was extracted from bulk tissue without any cell sorting. J is TRBJ2-7 and V is TRBV20-1, with 15 positions matching TRBD2. Sequenced input: lung tumor tissue. This clonotype originated in a man aged 55-75 years with non-small cell lung cancer. CDR3 amino acids: CGASSPLGLAGGSYEQYF. DNA of the CDR3: TGCGGTGCTAGTTCACCCTTGGGACTAGCGGGAGGTTCCTACGAGCAGTACTTC.